This T cell receptor (beta chain) stems from a study of T cell repertoires in cytomegalovirus infection. Study-level background: Evidence of both CMV infection and a matching HLA type came from public TCR beta signatures.

This clonotype was counted ten times or more. Antigen unknown. The CDR3 consists of 13 residues. With 5 bases removed from V and 1 base from J, the gap between germline ends came to 7 bases. Germline V lookup: CDR1 SGHTA, CDR2 FQGNSA. TCRdb processed the reads anew with MiXCR; each CDR3 protein has one entry. The repertoire holds over 250,000 distinct CDR3 sequences, with around 20% as singletons. The study's findings and limits: HLA-C-restricted CMV clonotypes gave the most frequent clonotype in two of eight donors.

The V call is TRBV7-2, the J call TRBJ2-3; D is unclear. The sample was cultured PBMCs, taken from culture after CMV antigen stimulation. The source is a human donor in good health (CMV status not recorded). Some clones in this sample may be carry-over from other donors' samples. The CDR3 spells CASSQYRTDTQYF. CDR3 nucleotide sequence: TGTGCCAGCAGCCAATACCGCACAGATACGCAGTATTTT.